This passage covers 21 T cell receptor beta chains from one sample sequenced in a study of post-analysis software for immune sequencing data. These receptors' antigens are unknown. Unique molecular identifiers were carried by the TCR beta cDNA libraries. TCRdb itself ran the PCR reads through MiXCR, one entry per CDR3 protein. Of some 800,000 distinct CDR3 sequences listed, approximately 44% are singletons. Study conclusions and caveats: The five TRBV segments detected at higher frequency in patients than in controls included TRBV5-6, TRBV5-1 and TRBV20-1.

The sample consisted of blood. These receptors all come from a girl aged 5 to 17 with multiple sclerosis.

This clonotype showed up just a few times. The chain uses TRBV29-1 and TRBJ2-1; 7 bases fit TRBD1. V dropped 7 bases and J dropped 2; count of bases not matched to a gene: 14. Germline V gene data show CDR1 as SQVTM and CDR2 as ANQGSEA. This CDR3 spans 16 amino acids. This CDR3 reads CSASGLAQGAYNEQFF. The CDR3 nucleotides are TGCAGCGCCTCAGGGCTAGCCCAGGGGGCCTACAATGAGCAGTTCTTC.

This chain links TRBV7-9 with TRBJ2-7, with TRBD1 matching over 9 bases. V shed 3 bases and J 7 bases; nucleotides not matched to a gene: 4. Germline V gene data show CDR1 as SEHNR and CDR2 as FQNEAQ (reference sequence). The CDR3 is made up of 13 amino acids. The CDR3 sequence is CASSLDRGPEQYF. CDR3 DNA: TGTGCCAGCAGCTTGGACAGGGGACCAGAGCAGTACTTC. The full variable domain, with the rest looked up from reference TRBV7-9 and TRBJ2-7, is DTGVSQNPRHKITKRGQNVTFRCDPISEHNRLYWYRQTLGQGPEFLTYFQNEAQLEKSRLLSDRFSAERPKGSFSTLEIQRTEQGDSAMYLCASSLDRGPEQYFGPGTRLTVT.

This clonotype was counted between two and nine times. This rearrangement joins TRBV6-5 to TRBJ2-5; D might be TRBD1 (5 bases). The length of the CDR3 is 13 residues. The V gene's germline CDR1 is MNHEY and CDR2 SVGAGI. The ends were cut back, 5 bases at V and 5 bases at J, with 12 bases in the middle. This CDR3 reads CASSVGVGETQYF. The CDR3 DNA reads TGTGCCAGCAGTGTAGGGGTGGGTGAGACCCAGTACTTC.

The chain links TRBV11-2 to TRBJ1-1, with D maybe TRBD1 (6 bases). Germline V lookup: CDR1 SGHAT, CDR2 FQNNGV. The CDR3 has 16 amino acids. Trimming cost V 4 bases and J 1 base, with 16 bases left between them. The CDR3 DNA sequence: TGTGCCAGCAGCTCCCTACAGGGAAGGAGGAACACTGAAGCTTTCTTT. Translation gives CASSSLQGRRNTEAFF.

The CDR3 sequence: CASSLSGPATEAFF. The CDR3 DNA reads as TGCGCCAGCAGCTTGTCAGGACCGGCAACTGAAGCTTTCTTT. This chain joins TRBV5-1 and TRBJ1-1; D is undetermined. CDR1 is SGHRS and CDR2 is YFSETQ in the germline V gene. CDR3 length: 14 residues. V lost 1 base to trimming and J lost 5 bases, with 12 bases between them.

This clonotype has a handful of counts. The rearrangement uses TRBV7-6 and TRBJ2-3, with 12 nucleotides matching TRBD2. The CDR3 is made up of 16 amino acids. J gave up 3 bases and V 5 bases, and 6 bases lay outside the gene matches. CDR1 and CDR2 from the germline V gene are SGHVS and FNYEAQ. In DNA form, the CDR3 reads TGTGCCAGCAGCCGACTGACTAGCGGGAGAACAGATACGCAGTATTTT. It codes for CASSRLTSGRTDTQYF.

The count of this clonotype is one. The chain recombines TRBV7-2 with TRBJ2-5; D is tentatively TRBD1 or TRBD2 (5 bases each). This CDR3 has 12 amino acids. Germline lookup yields CDR1 SGHTA and CDR2 FQGNSA. Trimming took 2 bases from V and 11 from J, leaving 12 bases between them. CDR3 coding DNA: TGTGCCAGCAGCTTAAACAGGTGGGAGCAGTACTTC. Its protein is CASSLNRWEQYF.

This chain links TRBV12-3 or TRBV12-4 with TRBJ2-5, with D possibly matching TRBD2 (5 bases). This CDR3 contains 14 residues. Between the trimmed V and J ends, which lost 2 bases and 2 bases, there was a span of 9 bases. In DNA form, the CDR3 reads TGTGCCAGCAGTTTAATTGTAGCGCAAGAGACCCAGTACTTC. Encoded protein: CASSLIVAQETQYF.

The rearrangement links TRBV19 to TRBJ2-7, with 7 bases aligning to TRBD2. The ends lost 1 base at V and 2 bases at J; junction bases unmatched: 2. This CDR3 has 14 residues. Germline-derived CDR1 and CDR2 are LNHDA and SQIVND (reference sequence). The CDR3 reads CASSIAGRPYEQYF. Written as DNA, the CDR3 is TGTGCCAGTAGTATAGCCGGGAGGCCCTACGAGCAGTACTTC.

This clonotype was seen a handful of times. This chain links TRBV7-8 with TRBJ2-1; 10 nucleotides line up with TRBD2. Germline trimming cut 0 bases from V and 13 bases from J; bases unmatched to any gene: 9. The germline gives CDR1 SGHVS, CDR2 FQNEAQ. This CDR3 comprises 15 residues. CDR3 protein: CASSLASTSGIRQFF. The CDR3 DNA follows: TGTGCCAGCAGCTTAGCGAGTACTAGCGGGATTAGACAGTTCTTC.

V is TRBV7-8 and J is TRBJ2-7, with 10 nucleotides matching TRBD2. The J call may be wrong; the DNA end is better matched by TRBJ2-5. CDR1 and CDR2 (germline): SGHVS, FQNEAQ. The CDR3 has 16 amino acids. Here the CDR3 reads CASKPTAGGPGKTQYF. Written as DNA, the CDR3 is TGTGCCAGCAAACCCACAGCGGGAGGGCCAGGGAAGACCCAGTACTTC.

This clonotype was recorded only once. This chain uses TRBV9 with TRBJ2-5; D ambiguous. The V gene lost 4 bases and the J gene lost 3 bases, with 10 bases spanning the gap. The CDR3 extends over 13 amino acids. In germline, CDR1 is SGDLS, CDR2 YYNGEE. The CDR3: CASSPRAKETQYF. As DNA, the CDR3 is TGTGCCAGCAGCCCCCGGGCGAAAGAGACCCAGTACTTC.

As for this clonotype: A read error may be the cause here, since a much bigger clone is one base away. The V and J genes are TRBV12-3 or TRBV12-4 and TRBJ1-4; D is unresolved. Trimming stripped 6 bases from V and 2 bases from J, with 1 base between. The CDR3 is 11 residues long. The chain's CDR3 is CASSTNEKLFF. CDR3 DNA: TGTGCCAGCAGCACTAATGAAAAACTGTTTTTT.

The chain links TRBV3-1 to TRBJ2-7; 7 bases fit TRBD2. Germline loops: CDR1 LGHDT, CDR2 YNNKEL (reference sequence). V dropped 4 bases and J dropped 2; count of bases not matched to a gene: 8. The CDR3 consists of 15 residues. The DNA of the CDR3 is TGTGCCAGCAGCCGCTCGAGCGGGGTCCCCTACGAGCAGTACTTC. Amino acids: CASSRSSGVPYEQYF.

The V call is TRBV6-6, the J call TRBJ2-1, with TRBD2 matching over 9 bases. J was trimmed by 10 bases and V by 0 bases; bases with no gene match: 13. Looked up from germline, CDR1 is MNHNY and CDR2 is SVGAGI (reference sequence). This CDR3 region has 17 residues. The CDR3 bases are TGTGCCAGCAGTTACTCGACCGGGGGTAGCGGGAGTGGGGAGCAGTTCTTC. Protein product: CASSYSTGGSGSGEQFF.

Turning to this clonotype: At one of its ends the junction is not consistent with the germline gene, which may arise from a read error. The genes are TRBV5-1 and TRBJ2-7; the D gene could be TRBD1 or TRBD2 (6 bases each). Per germline, CDR1 SGHRS and CDR2 YFSETQ. The CDR3 runs to 15 residues. The CDR3 spells CASNLDSGHSYEQYF. The CDR3 DNA follows: TGCGCCAGCAACTTGGACAGCGGGCACTCCTACGAGCAGTACTTC.

About this clonotype: A much larger clone lies one base from this, so it may be a read error. J is TRBJ2-5 and V is TRBV12-3 or TRBV12-4; 7 positions match TRBD1. The CDR3 has 14 residues. The CDR3 nucleotides read TGTGCCAGCAGTTTAGCAGGGGGCGGAGAGACCCTGTACTTC. As protein: CASSLAGGGETLYF.

The chain employs TRBV11-2 and TRBJ2-1; 8 bases align to TRBD2. With 1 base clipped from V and 7 bases from J, the junction kept 9 bases outside the gene matches. Germline values: CDR1 SGHAT, CDR2 FQNNGV. The CDR3 has 16 residues. Written as DNA, the CDR3 is TGTGCCAGCAGCTTAGGGAGTAGCGGGATTCCGAATGAGCAGTTCTTC. It translates to CASSLGSSGIPNEQFF.

CDR3 loop: CASSLTGVHNEQFF. The CDR3 DNA reads TGTGCCAGCAGTCTAACAGGGGTCCACAATGAGCAGTTCTTC. The chain carries TRBV12-3 or TRBV12-4 and TRBJ2-1, with 7 bases that match TRBD1. The CDR3 extends over 14 amino acids. V lost 5 bases to trimming and J lost 5 bases; unmatched junction nucleotides: 6.

As to this clonotype: One end of the junction varies from germline; a read error may be responsible. The CDR3 reads CASSLAGKEASGANVLTF. In DNA form, the CDR3 reads TGTGCTAGCAGCTTAGCGGGGAAAGAAGCCTCTGGGGCCAACGTCCTGACTTTC. The chain couples TRBV7-9 to TRBJ2-6; 8 bases fit TRBD2. Germline V gene data show CDR1 as SEHNR and CDR2 as FQNEAQ (reference sequence). The CDR3 runs 18 residues.

The chain carries TRBV4-3 and TRBJ2-1; D is possibly TRBD2 (7 bases). Deletions cut 2 bases from V and 2 bases from J, with 13 bases between. Germline lookup yields CDR1 LGHNA and CDR2 YSLEER. The CDR3 covers 16 residues. CDR3 bases: TGCGCCAGCAGCCAAAGGGGGGGACCTACCTACAATGAGCAGTTCTTC. Translating it yields CASSQRGGPTYNEQFF.